Reported below is one T cell receptor (beta chain). This table comes from immunoSEQ multiplex PCR, and its TCRdb copy is limited to in-frame clones, with some not included. The table has about 43,000 clones, 90% seen once. The sample comes from a study of T cell changes during pregnancy in multiple sclerosis. Trimming left V 6 bases short and J 4 bases short, with 21 bases between. In germline, CDR1 is LNHDA, CDR2 SQIVND (reference sequence). CDR3 length: 16 residues. The chain couples TRBV19 to TRBJ2-5; D perhaps matches TRBD1 (6 bases). This clonotype was sampled from a female donor in good health, enrolled as a control in a pregnancy study. The starting material was peripheral blood, obtained in the second trimester of pregnancy. The CDR3 protein is CASSMGSGRGRETQYF. As DNA, the CDR3 is TGTGCCAGTAGCATGGGTTCCGGCAGGGGAAGAGAGACCCAGTACTTC.